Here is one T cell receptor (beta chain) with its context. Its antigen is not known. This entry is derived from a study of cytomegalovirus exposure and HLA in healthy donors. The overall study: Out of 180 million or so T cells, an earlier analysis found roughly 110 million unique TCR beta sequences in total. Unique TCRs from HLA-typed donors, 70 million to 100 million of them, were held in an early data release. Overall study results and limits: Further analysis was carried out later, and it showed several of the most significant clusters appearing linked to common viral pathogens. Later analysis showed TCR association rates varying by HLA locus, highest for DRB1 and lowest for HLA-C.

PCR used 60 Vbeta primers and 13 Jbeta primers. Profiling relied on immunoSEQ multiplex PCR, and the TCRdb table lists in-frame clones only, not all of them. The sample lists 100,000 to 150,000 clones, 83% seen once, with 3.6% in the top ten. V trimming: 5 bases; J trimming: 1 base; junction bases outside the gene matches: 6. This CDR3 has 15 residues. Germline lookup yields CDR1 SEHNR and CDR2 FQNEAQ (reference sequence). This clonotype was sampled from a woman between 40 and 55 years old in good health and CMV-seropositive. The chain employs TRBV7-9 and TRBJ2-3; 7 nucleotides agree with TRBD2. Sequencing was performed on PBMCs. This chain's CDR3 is CASSPRLAGTDTQYF. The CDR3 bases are TGTGCCAGCAGCCCGAGACTAGCCGGCACAGATACGCAGTATTTT.